This T cell receptor beta chain was identified during a study of T cell changes during pregnancy in multiple sclerosis. Sequenced by immunoSEQ multiplex PCR; TCRdb stores in-frame clones only, minus some. The repertoire holds about 38,000 clones, with roughly 91% as singletons. CDR1 and CDR2 from the germline V gene are MGHRA and YSYEKL. The CDR3 sequence is 17 residues long. After removal of 2 bases from V and 5 bases from J, the junction contained 12 bases not matched to a gene. Material: CD8+ T cells from peripheral blood mononuclear cells, obtained in the third trimester of pregnancy. The sequence derives from a female donor with multiple sclerosis, enrolled in a pregnancy study. The chain uses TRBV4-1 and TRBJ2-1; 7 positions agree with TRBD2. CDR3 DNA sequence: TGCGCCAGCAGCCAAACGGAAGCGGGGTTGACGGACAATGAGCAGTTCTTC. Encoded protein: CASSQTEAGLTDNEQFF.